The rows below give T cell receptor beta chains drawn from one sample of a study of cytotoxic CD8 clonotypes in ibrutinib-treated CLL. Sequenced by immunoSEQ multiplex PCR; TCRdb stores in-frame clones only, minus some. The data contain some 140,000 clones, 85% to 95% of them singletons. Sequences were derived from PBMCs, sampled after 12 months of ibrutinib treatment. These receptor sequences come from a human donor with chronic lymphocytic leukemia. Each CDR3 is given with its conserved first and last residue. The D gene is left open where the match is weak. For some rows the clone size is stated as once, few or many, or as a class when expanded; others skip it.

>.|TRBD1|TRBV7-6|TRBJ1-3
CASSLRDGTAGNTIYF
TGTGCCAGCAGCTTACGGGACGGGACAGCTGGAAACACCATATATTTT
>.|.|TRBV27|TRBJ2-7
CASRAGTTSYEQYF
TGTGCCAGCAGGGCGGGGACAACCTCCTACGAGCAGTACTTC
>.|.|TRBV9|TRBJ2-1
CASSDLAGEQFF
TGTGCCAGCAGCGACCTAGCAGGTGAGCAGTTCTTC
>.|.|TRBV27|TRBJ1-1
CASSLSKTLNTEAFF
TGTGCCAGCAGTTTATCAAAGACACTGAACACTGAAGCTTTCTTT
>.|.|TRBV7-2|TRBJ2-7
CASTPSVLSYEQYF
TGTGCCAGCACCCCCTCTGTCCTTTCCTACGAGCAGTACTTC
>.|TRBD1|TRBV7-9|TRBJ1-1
CASSRTGGNTEAFF
TGTGCCAGCAGCAGAACAGGGGGGAACACTGAAGCTTTCTTT
>.|.|TRBV10-2|TRBJ2-3
CASSVEWGTDTQYF
TGCGCCAGCAGTGTCGAGTGGGGCACAGATACGCAGTATTTT
>.|TRBD2|TRBV9|TRBJ2-1
CASSAAGLAGDEQFF
TGTGCCAGCAGCGCAGCGGGACTAGCGGGAGATGAGCAGTTCTTC
>.|TRBD1|TRBV11-3|TRBJ2-7
CASSLWTGNEQYF
TGTGCCAGCAGCCTGTGGACAGGGAACGAGCAGTACTTC
>once|.|TRBV9|TRBJ2-1
CASSPLEYNEQFF
TGTGCCAGCAGCCCACTGGAGTACAATGAGCAGTTCTTC
>once|.|TRBV11-2|TRBJ2-2
CASSLSTGELFF
TGTGCCAGCAGCTTGAGCACCGGGGAGCTGTTTTTT
>.|TRBD2|TRBV9|TRBJ2-2
CASSVRTRWNTGELFF
TGTGCCAGCAGCGTCAGGACTAGGTGGAACACCGGGGAGCTGTTTTTT
>few|.|TRBV27|TRBJ1-4
CASSFQRTNEKLFF
TGTGCCAGCAGTTTCCAGAGGACTAATGAAAAACTGTTTTTT
>.|.|TRBV30|TRBJ2-4
CAWKAKNIQYF
TGTGCCTGGAAAGCCAAAAACATTCAGTACTTC
>.|TRBD1|TRBV27|TRBJ2-5
CASSFTGGAETQYF
TGTGCCAGCAGTTTCACAGGGGGCGCCGAGACCCAGTACTTC
>.|.|TRBV2|TRBJ1-5
CASSDGRGGNQPQHF
TGTGCCAGCAGTGACGGCAGGGGTGGCAATCAGCCCCAGCATTTT
>.|.|TRBV27|TRBJ2-6
CASRLLGANVLTF
TGTGCCAGCAGATTACTTGGGGCCAACGTCCTGACTTTC
>once|.|TRBV2|TRBJ2-7
CARSDPGRSYEQYF
TGTGCCAGGTCCGATCCAGGTCGGTCCTACGAGCAGTACTTC
>.|TRBD1|TRBV7-8|TRBJ1-5
CASSPGTAHAGPQHF
TGTGCCAGCAGCCCTGGGACAGCCCATGCGGGGCCCCAGCATTTT
>.|TRBD1|TRBV28|TRBJ2-7
CASRTGGSSYEQYF
TGTGCCAGCAGAACAGGGGGGAGCTCCTACGAGCAGTACTTC
>.|.|TRBV5-8|TRBJ1-2
CASSVISVRGYTF
TGTGCCAGCAGCGTGATATCGGTACGGGGCTACACCTTC
>.|.|TRBV7-2|TRBJ1-5
CASSLQQGNQPQHF
TGTGCCAGCAGCTTACAACAGGGAAATCAGCCCCAGCATTTT
>.|.|TRBV2|TRBJ2-2
CASSDNTGELFF
TGTGCCAGCAGTGACAACACCGGGGAGCTGTTTTTT
>.|.|TRBV7-3|TRBJ2-1
CASSQNEGNEQFF
TGTGCCAGCAGCCAAAATGAGGGGAATGAGCAGTTCTTC
>once|.|TRBV5-1|TRBJ1-1
CASSLVAGLNTEAFF
TGCGCCAGCAGCTTGGTGGCAGGCTTGAACACTGAAGCTTTCTTT
>once|.|TRBV20-1|TRBJ1-1
CSARPTVEAFF
TGCAGTGCTCGGCCGACAGTTGAAGCTTTCTTT
>once|.|TRBV4-1|TRBJ2-1
CASSQVHRDYNEQFF
TGCGCCAGCAGCCAAGTTCACAGGGACTACAATGAGCAGTTCTTC
>once|.|TRBV6-5|TRBJ1-4
CASSSQQGVGEKLFF
TGTGCCAGCAGTTCCCAACAGGGAGTAGGTGAAAAACTGTTTTTT
>.|.|TRBV7-9|TRBJ2-7
CASSSALGGGNYEQYF
TGTGCCAGCAGCTCCGCCCTGGGTGGGGGGAACTACGAGCAGTACTTC
>.|TRBD1|TRBV6-5|TRBJ1-4
CASRRDRGNEKLFF
TGTGCCAGCAGGCGGGACAGGGGAAATGAAAAACTGTTTTTT
>.|.|TRBV7-8|TRBJ2-3
CASSLVWQGGTDTQYF
TGTGCCAGCAGCTTAGTATGGCAGGGAGGCACAGATACGCAGTATTTT
>.|TRBD2|TRBV5-8|TRBJ2-3
CASSTSGRVDTDTQYF
TGTGCCAGCAGTACGAGCGGGAGAGTGGACACAGATACGCAGTATTTT
>.|.|TRBV7-2|TRBJ2-3
CASSITDTQYF
TGTGCCAGCAGCATCACAGATACGCAGTATTTT
>.|TRBD2|TRBV28|TRBJ2-2
CASSSFGLGLHGELFF
TGTGCCAGCAGTTCCTTCGGACTAGGCTTACACGGGGAGCTGTTTTTT
>.|TRBD2|TRBV13|TRBJ2-7
CASSSIAGGTGGEQYF
TGTGCCAGCAGCTCTATAGCGGGAGGGACGGGGGGCGAGCAGTACTTC
>.|TRBD1|TRBV11-2|TRBJ1-4
CASSRDRGREKLFF
TGTGCCAGCAGCCGGGACAGGGGGCGGGAAAAACTGTTTTTT
>.|.|TRBV7-6|TRBJ1-4
CASSLTRNEKLFF
TGTGCCAGCAGCTTAACTCGTAATGAAAAACTGTTTTTT
>.|TRBD2|TRBV2|TRBJ2-7
CASSDGVGGSLDEQYF
TGTGCCAGCAGTGACGGAGTGGGAGGGTCCTTGGACGAGCAGTACTTC
>.|.|TRBV27|TRBJ2-7
CASRSYGGNSLDEQYF
TGTGCCAGCAGATCCTATGGCGGCAATTCTCTGGACGAGCAGTACTTC
>.|TRBD1|TRBV2|TRBJ1-1
CASRRQGAETEAFF
TGTGCCAGCAGACGACAGGGGGCCGAGACTGAAGCTTTCTTT
>.|.|TRBV5-4|TRBJ2-7
CASSGDYEQYF
TGTGCCAGCAGCGGGGACTACGAGCAGTACTTC
>.|.|TRBV15|TRBJ1-1
CATSREAGSVTEAFF
TGTGCCACCAGCAGAGAAGCAGGGAGCGTCACTGAAGCTTTCTTT
>few|.|TRBV7-9|TRBJ1-2
CASSLASTNYGYTF
TGTGCCAGCAGCTTAGCTAGCACTAACTATGGCTACACCTTC
>.|.|TRBV5-6|TRBJ2-1
CASSPTGNEQFF
TGTGCCAGCAGCCCAACGGGGAATGAGCAGTTCTTC
>.|TRBD1|TRBV27|TRBJ1-5
CASRSTGSNQPQHF
TGTGCCAGCAGGTCGACAGGGAGCAATCAGCCCCAGCATTTT
>.|TRBD2|TRBV5-1|TRBJ2-7
CASSLLAGGPPSYEQYF
TGCGCCAGCAGCCTCTTAGCGGGAGGGCCCCCTTCCTACGAGCAGTACTTC
>.|.|TRBV30|TRBJ1-2
CAWSSPFPTTF
TGTGCCTGGAGTAGTCCCTTCCCAACCACCTTC
>.|TRBD2|TRBV19|TRBJ2-5
CASSQPRTSDTLETQYF
TGTGCCAGTAGTCAGCCTCGGACTAGCGATACCCTAGAGACCCAGTACTTC